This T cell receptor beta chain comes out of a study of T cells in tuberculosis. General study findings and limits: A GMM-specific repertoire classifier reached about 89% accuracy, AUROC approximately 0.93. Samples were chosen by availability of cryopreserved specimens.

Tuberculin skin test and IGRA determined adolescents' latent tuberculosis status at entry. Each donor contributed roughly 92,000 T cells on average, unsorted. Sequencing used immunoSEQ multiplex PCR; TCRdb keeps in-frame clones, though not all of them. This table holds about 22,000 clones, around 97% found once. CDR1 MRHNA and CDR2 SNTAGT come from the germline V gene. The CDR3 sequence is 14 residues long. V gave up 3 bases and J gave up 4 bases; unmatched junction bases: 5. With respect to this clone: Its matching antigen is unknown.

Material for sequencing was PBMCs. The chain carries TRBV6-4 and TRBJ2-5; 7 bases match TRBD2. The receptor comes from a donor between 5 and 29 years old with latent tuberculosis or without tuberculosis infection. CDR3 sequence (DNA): TGTGCCAGCAGTGAAACCGGGACTACAGAGACCCAGTACTTC. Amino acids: CASSETGTTETQYF.